Listed here are 3 T cell receptor beta chains from one sample, sequenced in a study of blood T cell repertoires in COVID-19. Measured with immunoSEQ multiplex PCR; TCRdb has only the in-frame clones, and not every one. This table has hundreds of thousands of clones, 75% to 90% appearing once. Sequencing was performed on PBMCs or T cells enriched from blood (not recorded which). These receptors were taken from a man between 18 and 35 years old who had recovered from COVID-19.

The chain links TRBV5-3 to TRBJ2-7; TRBD1 matches at 7 bases. TRBV5-3 is an ORF; its function is uncertain. The CDR3 sequence is 14 residues long. Trimming at V came to 4 bases and at J to 7 bases, leaving 11 bases not matched to a gene. CDR3 amino acids: CARSGRTGSCEQYF. Here the CDR3 DNA reads TGTGCCAGAAGCGGAAGGACAGGCTCTTGTGAGCAGTACTTC.

The chain couples TRBV14 to TRBJ1-1; 8 bases agree with TRBD1. Germline V gives CDR1 SGHDN, CDR2 FVKESK. The V and J ends lost 6 bases and 0 bases, in that order; junction bases with no gene match: 6. The CDR3 loop spans 15 amino acids. For the CDR3, the DNA is TGTGCCAGCAGACACCAGGGGGCAATGAACACTGAAGCTTTCTTT. It encodes CASRHQGAMNTEAFF. The complete variable domain, with remaining parts taken from reference TRBV14 and TRBJ1-1, reads EAGVTQFPSHSVIEKGQTVTLRCDPISGHDNLYWYRRVMGKEIKFLLHFVKESKQDESGMPNNRFLAERTGGTYSTLKVQPAELEDSGVYFCASRHQGAMNTEAFFGQGTRLTVV.

This chain uses TRBV7-8 with TRBJ2-7; D gene unclear. The CDR3 has 16 amino acids. The V end was cut by 2 bases, the J end by 0 bases, with 14 bases between. Germline V gene lookup returns CDR1 SGHVS and CDR2 FQNEAQ. CDR3 bases: TGTGCCAGCAGCTTAATTCTTCAGCCGGGCTCCTACGAGCAGTACTTC. Amino acid sequence: CASSLILQPGSYEQYF.